This T cell receptor beta chain was retrieved from a study of blood T cell repertoires in COVID-19. The age range of participants was about 18 to 95 years, with residence in about two dozen US areas. The recovered donors of Cohort 3 showed two negative PCRs, clearance, or symptom resolution. Germline trimming cut 7 bases from V and 4 bases from J; bases unmatched to any gene: 11. Per germline, CDR1 MDHEN and CDR2 SYDVKM. This CDR3 spans 15 amino acids. Under the authors' procedure: Using reference gene primer amplification, nucleated cell counts were estimated. Libraries were prepared by immunoSEQ multiplex PCR; TCRdb keeps only in-frame clonotypes and omits some of them. That table supplies the V and J calls and clone size; D and trimming were determined from the DNA. Of roughly 400,000 clones detected, 80% to 90% appear once; the ten largest clones hold 1.1%.

The sample was PBMCs or T cells enriched from blood (not recorded which). The chain is built from TRBV28 and TRBJ2-7; 9 positions agree with TRBD2. This TCR was sampled from a man aged 25 to 40 who had recovered from COVID-19. CDR3 protein: CASIPGSSGRYEQYF. CDR3 sequence (DNA): TGTGCCAGCATCCCGGGTAGTAGCGGGAGATACGAGCAGTACTTC.